Below, 25 T cell receptor beta chains from the same sample are listed, as sequenced in a study of blood T cell repertoires in COVID-19. TCRdb's table, derived via immunoSEQ multiplex PCR, lists solely in-frame clones and lacks some. Counted here are approximately 200,000 clones, just under 90% occurring once; the ten biggest clones make up approximately 6.2%. Sequences were obtained from peripheral blood. These receptors came from a man aged 55 to 69 who had recovered from COVID-19.

The chain uses TRBV3-1 (or the pseudogene TRBV3-2) and TRBJ1-5, with unresolved D. The V and J ends lost 1 base and 0 bases respectively, with 7 bases between them. The CDR3 contains 15 residues. The germline CDR1 and CDR2 sequences are LGHDT and YNNKEL (reference sequence). In nucleotides, the CDR3 is TGTGCCAGCAGCCAAGGCGATTATAGCAATCAGCCCCAGCATTTT. This gives the protein CASSQGDYSNQPQHF.

The rearrangement uses TRBV3-1 (or the pseudogene TRBV3-2) and TRBJ2-2; 9 nucleotides align to TRBD2. This CDR3 has 16 amino acids. Trimming took 4 bases from V and 7 from J; bases not matched to a gene: 10. CDR1 LGHDT and CDR2 YNNKEL come from the germline V gene (reference sequence). The CDR3 loop reads CASSPFRSGRHGELFF. The CDR3 DNA follows: TGTGCCAGCAGCCCATTCAGGAGCGGGAGGCACGGGGAGCTGTTTTTT.

The chain links TRBV5-4 to TRBJ2-2, with 14 positions matching TRBD2. Germline-derived CDR1 and CDR2 are SGHNT and YYREEE (reference sequence). The CDR3 is made up of 16 amino acids. V shed 4 bases and J 5 bases; nucleotides not matched to a gene: 4. This CDR3 is CASSPGLAGVTGELFF. CDR3 in DNA: TGTGCCAGCAGCCCGGGACTAGCGGGAGTTACCGGGGAGCTGTTTTTT.

V gene TRBV7-3 combines with J gene TRBJ2-2; 8 bases fit TRBD2. CDR3 size: 16 residues. The ends lost 4 bases at V and 3 bases at J; junction bases unmatched: 7. Germline CDR1 is SGHTA and CDR2 is FQGTGA. For the CDR3, the DNA is TGTGCCAGCAGCTCCATAGCGGGAAGAGACACCGGGGAGCTGTTTTTT. Protein product: CASSSIAGRDTGELFF.

The chain combines TRBV29-1 with TRBJ1-2; D is perhaps TRBD1 (6 bases). CDR1 is SQVTM, CDR2 ANQGSEA, per germline. Between the trimmed V and J ends, which lost 6 bases and 3 bases, there was a span of 17 bases. CDR3 size: 14 residues. The CDR3 loop reads CSVASGTRHYGYTF. CDR3 nucleotide sequence: TGCAGCGTAGCTAGCGGGACAAGACACTATGGCTACACCTTC.

The chain links TRBV5-4 to TRBJ2-3; 11 nucleotides agree with TRBD2. The length of the CDR3 is 14 residues. CDR1 SGHNT and CDR2 YYREEE come from the germline V gene (reference sequence). V was pared by 4 bases and J by 5 bases, with 3 bases of the junction left unmatched. The CDR3 DNA follows: TGTGCCAGCAGCCCCGGACTAGCGGGAGATACGCAGTATTTT. It yields the protein CASSPGLAGDTQYF.

The chain couples TRBV5-1 to TRBJ2-7; possible D gene TRBD2, 6 bases. Germline V gene lookup returns CDR1 SGHRS and CDR2 YFSETQ. V lost 3 bases and J lost 5, with 18 bases in between. The CDR3 spans 15 residues. This CDR3 reads CASSYQAGGAHEQYF. The DNA for the CDR3 is TGCGCCAGCAGCTACCAAGCGGGCGGTGCCCACGAGCAGTACTTC.

The chain is built from TRBV7-9 and TRBJ1-1; no firm D call. Deletions cut 1 base from V and 0 bases from J, with 9 bases between. From germline, CDR1 is SEHNR and CDR2 FQNEAQ (reference sequence). This CDR3 is 15 amino acids long. CDR3 loop: CASSLGEGVNTEAFF. The DNA of the CDR3 is TGTGCCAGCAGCTTAGGGGAGGGTGTGAACACTGAAGCTTTCTTT.

The rearrangement uses TRBV6-5 and TRBJ1-2; D is unclear. Germline V lookup: CDR1 MNHEY, CDR2 SVGAGI. Trimming took off 6 bases at V and 2 bases at J, with 16 bases between the two ends. This CDR3 is built from 15 residues. The CDR3 nucleotides read TGTGCCAGCAGGAGTGCCCAGGATATGAACTATGGCTACACCTTC. It is translated as CASRSAQDMNYGYTF.

This chain joins TRBV5-1 and TRBJ1-4; TRBD1 is a possible D gene (5 bases). Per germline, CDR1 SGHRS and CDR2 YFSETQ. Trimming took off 4 bases at V and 4 bases at J, with 17 bases between the two ends. The CDR3 runs 16 residues. CDR3 amino acids: CASSGGRSGFNEKLFF. CDR3 DNA: TGCGCCAGCAGCGGGGGGAGGTCCGGTTTTAATGAAAAACTGTTTTTT.

The genes are TRBV7-2 and TRBJ2-3; 9 bases align to TRBD2. The V gene's germline CDR1 is SGHTA and CDR2 FQGNSA. Losses at the gene ends were 1 base for V and 1 base for J; bases not matched to a gene: 3. CDR3 size: 16 residues. CDR3 residues: CASSLVAGGGTDTQYF. CDR3 sequence (DNA): TGTGCCAGCAGCTTAGTCGCGGGAGGGGGCACAGATACGCAGTATTTT.

This chain joins TRBV6-1 and TRBJ2-1; TRBD2 matches 12 bases. CDR3 length: 15 residues. J was trimmed by 7 bases and V by 1 base; bases with no gene match: 2. CDR1 and CDR2 from the germline V gene are MNHNS and SASEGT. The CDR3 protein is CASSEGTSGTNEQFF. The DNA of the CDR3 is TGTGCCAGCAGTGAAGGGACTAGCGGGACTAATGAGCAGTTCTTC.

This sequence joins TRBV18 and TRBJ1-1; D not certain. This CDR3 has 16 residues. CDR1 KGHSH and CDR2 LQKENI come from the germline V gene. V lost 3 bases to trimming and J lost 0 bases, with 14 bases between them. This chain's CDR3 is CASSPPGTAMNTEAFF. CDR3 nucleotides: TGTGCCAGCTCACCTCCAGGCACAGCCATGAACACTGAAGCTTTCTTT.

This clone appeared a single time. The chain uses TRBV5-1 and TRBJ1-1, with TRBD1 matching 12 bases. Germline lookup yields CDR1 SGHRS and CDR2 YFSETQ. V gave up 4 bases and J gave up 7 bases; unmatched junction bases: 5. The CDR3 contains 14 residues. This chain's CDR3 is CASSAGQGAGEAFF. CDR3 in DNA: TGCGCCAGCAGCGCGGGACAGGGGGCGGGTGAAGCTTTCTTT. Together with reference TRBV5-1 and TRBJ1-1, the CDR3 gives the full variable domain: KAGVTQTPRYLIKTRGQQVTLSCSPISGHRSVSWYQQTPGQGLQFLFEYFSETQRNKGNFPGRFSGRQFSNSRSEMNVSTLELGDSALYLCASSAGQGAGEAFFGQGTRLTVV.

The chain is built from TRBV30 and TRBJ1-1; D remains unclear. The V gene lost 0 bases and the J gene lost 5 bases, with 4 bases spanning the gap. The CDR3 spans 11 residues. From germline, CDR1 is GTSNPN and CDR2 SVGIG (reference sequence). The CDR3 spells CAWSVLTEAFF. DNA of the CDR3: TGTGCCTGGAGTGTACTGACTGAAGCTTTCTTT.

CDR3 region: CASSAQGAEQPQHF. The DNA of the CDR3 is TGTGCCAGCAGCGCCCAGGGGGCGGAACAGCCCCAGCATTTT. The chain couples TRBV9 to TRBJ1-5, with 8 positions matching TRBD1. V shed 3 bases, J shed 7 bases, and the junction held 6 bases outside the gene matches. The CDR3 length is 14 residues. Germline CDR1 is SGDLS and CDR2 is YYNGEE.

This clone has only a few counts. The rearrangement links TRBV6-5 to TRBJ1-2; TRBD1 aligns across 10 bases. The CDR3 runs 15 residues. In germline, CDR1 is MNHEY, CDR2 SVGAGI. Trimming cost V 0 bases and J 3 bases; bases outside gene matches: 1. The CDR3 reads CASSYSTGGYYGYTF. CDR3 DNA sequence: TGTGCCAGCAGTTACTCGACAGGGGGCTACTATGGCTACACCTTC.

J is TRBJ2-7 and V is TRBV6-2 or TRBV6-3; 7 bases map to TRBD1. The germline gives CDR1 MNHEY, CDR2 SVGEGT. CDR3 length: 13 residues. V dropped 5 bases and J dropped 3; count of bases not matched to a gene: 4. The CDR3 loop is CASSGTGVYEQYF. The CDR3 DNA reads TGTGCCAGCAGTGGCACAGGGGTCTACGAGCAGTACTTC.

This sequence joins TRBV5-1 and TRBJ2-1; a weak D match, TRBD2 (5 bases). The CDR3 extends over 16 amino acids. With 2 bases removed from V and 5 bases from J, the gap between germline ends came to 17 bases. The V gene's germline CDR1 is SGHRS and CDR2 YFSETQ. CDR3 in DNA: TGCGCCAGCAGCTTCGACCCTACTAGTGGCCACAATGAGCAGTTCTTC. This translates into CASSFDPTSGHNEQFF.

V is TRBV18 and J is TRBJ2-5, with 8 bases identical to TRBD2. Germline V gives CDR1 KGHSH, CDR2 LQKENI. The CDR3 is 17 residues long. The ends lost 0 bases at V and 2 bases at J; junction bases unmatched: 8. This CDR3 reads CASSPPNQLAAQETQYF. In nucleotides, the CDR3 is TGTGCCAGCTCACCACCGAACCAACTAGCGGCTCAAGAGACCCAGTACTTC.

The V gene is TRBV30, the J gene TRBJ1-3; D uncertain. Germline V gene sequence: CDR1 GTSNPN, CDR2 SVGIG (reference sequence). Trimming stripped 3 bases from V and 2 bases from J, with 8 bases between. CDR3 length equals 13 residues. The CDR3 is CAWRGRPGNTIYF. The CDR3 coding sequence is TGTGCCTGGAGGGGCCGACCTGGAAACACCATATATTTT.

The rearrangement links TRBV6-5 to TRBJ2-1, with a possible D match to TRBD1 (5 bases). V lost 4 bases to trimming and J lost 9 bases, with 7 bases between them. Germline V CDR1 and CDR2: MNHEY, SVGAGI. The CDR3 contains 11 residues. This chain's CDR3 is CASSSGIEQFF. The CDR3 nucleotides read TGTGCCAGCAGTTCAGGGATTGAGCAGTTCTTC.

This chain joins TRBV5-4 and TRBJ2-1; TRBD1 matches at 8 bases. The germline V gene encodes CDR1 SGHNT and CDR2 YYREEE (reference sequence). The V gene end was trimmed by 2 bases and the J gene end by 2 bases; junction bases not matched to a gene: 6. This CDR3 has 16 residues. CDR3 in DNA: TGTGCCAGCAGCTTTAAGGGGACAGGCCCCTACAATGAGCAGTTCTTC. The encoded protein is CASSFKGTGPYNEQFF. The full variable domain, rest sourced from reference TRBV5-4 and TRBJ2-1, is ETGVTQSPTHLIKTRGQQVTLRCSSQSGHNTVSWYQQALGQGPQFIFQYYREEENGRGNFPPRFSGLQFPNYSSELNVNALELDDSALYLCASSFKGTGPYNEQFFGPGTRLTVL.

The rearrangement links TRBV5-1 to TRBJ2-1; 12 bases are shared with TRBD2. The V gene's germline CDR1 is SGHRS and CDR2 YFSETQ. V shed 7 bases and J 6 bases; nucleotides not matched to a gene: 5. The CDR3 loop spans 14 amino acids. CDR3 residues: CASLLGLAGNEQFF. CDR3 sequence (DNA): TGCGCCAGCCTCCTGGGACTAGCGGGCAATGAGCAGTTCTTC.

The V and J genes are TRBV10-2 and TRBJ2-3, with TRBD2 matching 8 bases. The V gene's germline CDR1 is WSHSY and CDR2 SAAADI. The V segment lost 8 bases and the J segment 6 bases; nucleotides outside the gene matches: 7. CDR3 size: 13 residues. CDR3 in DNA: TGCGCCAGCCGGGAGGGGGGTATTGATACGCAGTATTTT. It codes for CASREGGIDTQYF.